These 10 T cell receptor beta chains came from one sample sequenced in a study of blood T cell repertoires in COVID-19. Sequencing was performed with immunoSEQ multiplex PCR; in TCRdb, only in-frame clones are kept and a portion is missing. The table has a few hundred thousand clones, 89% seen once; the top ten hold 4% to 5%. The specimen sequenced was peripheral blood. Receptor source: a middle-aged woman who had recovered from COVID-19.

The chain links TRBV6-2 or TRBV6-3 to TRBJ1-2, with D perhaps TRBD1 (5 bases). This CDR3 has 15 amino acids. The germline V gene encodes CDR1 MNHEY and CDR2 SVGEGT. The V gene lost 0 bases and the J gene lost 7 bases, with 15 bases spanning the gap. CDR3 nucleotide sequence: TGTGCCAGCAGTTACTCCCAGGGAAGTCTCCCTGGCTACACCTTC. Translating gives CASSYSQGSLPGYTF.

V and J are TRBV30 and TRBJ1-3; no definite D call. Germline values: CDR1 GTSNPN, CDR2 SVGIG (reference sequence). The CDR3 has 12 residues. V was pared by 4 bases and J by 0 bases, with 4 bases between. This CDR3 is CAWIASGNTIYF. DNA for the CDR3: TGTGCCTGGATAGCCTCTGGAAACACCATATATTTT.

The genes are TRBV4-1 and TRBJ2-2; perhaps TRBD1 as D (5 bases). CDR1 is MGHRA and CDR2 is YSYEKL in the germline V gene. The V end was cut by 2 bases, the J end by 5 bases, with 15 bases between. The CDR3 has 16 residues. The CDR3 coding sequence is TGCGCCAGCAGCCAAACTCCAGGGCAACTTACCGGGGAGCTGTTTTTT. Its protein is CASSQTPGQLTGELFF.

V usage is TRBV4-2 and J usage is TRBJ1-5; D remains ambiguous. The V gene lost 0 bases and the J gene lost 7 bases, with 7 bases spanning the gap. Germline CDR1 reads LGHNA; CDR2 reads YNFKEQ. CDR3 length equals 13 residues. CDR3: CASSQDLSQPQHF. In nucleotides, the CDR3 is TGTGCCAGCAGCCAAGATTTATCCCAGCCCCAGCATTTT.

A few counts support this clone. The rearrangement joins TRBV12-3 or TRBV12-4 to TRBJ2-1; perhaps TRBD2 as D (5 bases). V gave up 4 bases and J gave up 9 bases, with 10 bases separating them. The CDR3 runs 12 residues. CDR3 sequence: CASSSEGSEQFF. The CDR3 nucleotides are TGTGCCAGCAGTTCCGAAGGGAGTGAGCAGTTCTTC.

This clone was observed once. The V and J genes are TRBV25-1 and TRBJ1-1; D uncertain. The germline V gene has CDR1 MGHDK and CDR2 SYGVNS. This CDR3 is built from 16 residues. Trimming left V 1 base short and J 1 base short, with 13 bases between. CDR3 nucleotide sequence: TGTGCCAGCAGTGAATTCCCGGGGAAGGAGAACACTGAAGCTTTCTTT. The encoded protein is CASSEFPGKENTEAFF. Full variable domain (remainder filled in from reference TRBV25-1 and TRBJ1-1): EADIYQTPRYLVIGTGKKITLECSQTMGHDKMYWYQQDPGMELHLIHYSYGVNSTEKGDLSSESTVSRIRTEHFPLTLESARPSHTSQYLCASSEFPGKENTEAFFGQGTRLTVV.

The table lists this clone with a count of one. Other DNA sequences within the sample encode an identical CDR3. CDR3 nucleotides: TGTGCCAGCAGCGTAGGTGGCCGAAACACCGGGGAGCTGTTTTTT. Its translation is CASSVGGRNTGELFF. The chain joins TRBV9 to TRBJ2-2; the D is unclear. In germline, CDR1 is SGDLS, CDR2 YYNGEE. The CDR3 length is 15 residues. V lost 0 bases to trimming and J lost 2 bases, with 8 bases between them.

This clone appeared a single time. The CDR3 reads CASSPDRTRGQPQHF. The CDR3 bases are TGTGCCAGCAGTCCGGACAGGACACGGGGACAGCCCCAGCATTTT. The chain uses TRBV6-5 and TRBJ1-5; 7 positions agree with TRBD1. V dropped 5 bases and J dropped 7; count of bases not matched to a gene: 11. CDR3 size: 15 residues. The germline V gene has CDR1 MNHEY and CDR2 SVGAGI.

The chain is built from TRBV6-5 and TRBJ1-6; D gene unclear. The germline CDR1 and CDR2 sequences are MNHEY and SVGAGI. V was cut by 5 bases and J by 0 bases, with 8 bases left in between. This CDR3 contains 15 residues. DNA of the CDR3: TGTGCCAGCAGTAGTAGGAGCTCCTATAATTCACCCCTCCACTTT. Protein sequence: CASSSRSSYNSPLHF.

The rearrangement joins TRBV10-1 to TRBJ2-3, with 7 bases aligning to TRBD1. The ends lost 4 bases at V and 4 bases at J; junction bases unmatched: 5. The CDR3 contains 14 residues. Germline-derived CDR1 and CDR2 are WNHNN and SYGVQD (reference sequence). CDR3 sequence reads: CASSGEDRADTQYF. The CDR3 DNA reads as TGCGCCAGCAGTGGGGAAGACAGGGCAGATACGCAGTATTTT.